This entry lists 31 T cell receptor beta chains sequenced from one sample in a study of beta chain features in type 1 diabetes (dated by TCRdb to 2016 to 2019). The library was produced with the immunoSEQ multiplex PCR assay. The entire isolated RNA was reverse transcribed using the High Capacity cDNA Reverse Transcription Kit, and thus expressed TCRB transcripts were sequenced. The clones in this table, taken by TCRdb from immuneACCESS, are in-frame only. Not every clone is retained; where verified, under half of the shortfall comes from an unresolved V gene, and the cause of the rest is unknown. Counted in this sample were 400,000 to 450,000 clones; approximately 15% of them appeared once. The ten largest clones capture about 0.04% of the sample. The sequencing input was naive CD4+ T cells from blood. According to the study, the label for this sample's cell subset or site signals: true naive CD4+ T cells. Receptor source: a man aged 25-40 years in good health.

The rearrangement uses TRBV7-6 and TRBJ2-5; D might be TRBD1 (6 bases). Trimming pared 3 bases from V and 7 bases from J, leaving 18 bases between. Germline CDR1 and CDR2: SGHVS and FNYEAQ. This CDR3 is 15 amino acids long. The CDR3: CASSLGPPPRGTQYF. The CDR3 coding sequence is TGTGCCAGCAGCTTGGGACCTCCCCCCAGGGGGACCCAGTACTTC.

The V call is TRBV7-2, the J call TRBJ2-7; perhaps TRBD1 as D (6 bases). CDR1 is SGHTA and CDR2 is FQGNSA in the germline V gene. The CDR3 is 14 residues long. Trimming cost V 3 bases and J 0 bases, with 9 bases left between them. CDR3 residues: CASSLQGSSYEQYV. The CDR3, as DNA: TGTGCCAGCAGCTTGCAGGGGAGCTCCTACGAGCAGTACGTC.

The CDR3 nucleotides are TGTGCCAGCAGTGAGAGGACTAGCCAAGAGACCCAGTACTTC. Its protein is CASSERTSQETQYF. V gene TRBV2 combines with J gene TRBJ2-5; 7 bases are a match to TRBD2. CDR3 length: 14 amino acids. V shed 3 bases, J shed 1 base, and the junction held 2 bases outside the gene matches. The V gene's germline CDR1 is SNHLY and CDR2 FYNNEI.

This clone was counted between two and nine times. V is TRBV9 and J is TRBJ1-2; 9 positions agree with TRBD1. V lost 3 bases to trimming and J lost 4 bases; unmatched junction nucleotides: 10. Germline V lookup: CDR1 SGDLS, CDR2 YYNGEE. This CDR3 has 16 residues. The CDR3 is CASSGWRDRAVYGYTF. CDR3 DNA: TGTGCCAGCAGCGGATGGAGGGACAGGGCTGTCTATGGCTACACCTTC.

The rearrangement joins TRBV7-2 to TRBJ1-1, with D hard to call. In germline, CDR1 is SGHTA, CDR2 FQGNSA. This CDR3 contains 15 residues. Trimming pared 2 bases from V and 3 bases from J, leaving 13 bases between. The CDR3 DNA reads as TGTGCCAGCAGCTTAAATTCCTTCCGGGACACTGAAGCTTTCTTT. As protein: CASSLNSFRDTEAFF.

Only a few counts were recorded for this clone. The V gene is TRBV30, the J gene TRBJ1-1; the D gene is possibly TRBD1 (6 bases). The CDR3 contains 13 residues. V lost 2 bases, J lost 1 base, and 8 bases lay in between. Germline V gene lookup returns CDR1 GTSNPN and CDR2 SVGIG (reference sequence). The CDR3 protein is CAWSRGGNTEAFF. The CDR3 coding sequence is TGTGCCTGGAGTAGAGGGGGGAACACTGAAGCTTTCTTT.

This rearrangement joins TRBV14 to TRBJ1-3; possibly TRBD1 for D (6 bases). The CDR3 is 15 amino acids. Trimming removed 3 bases from V and 0 bases from J, with 9 bases in between. Germline values: CDR1 SGHDN, CDR2 FVKESK. The CDR3, as DNA: TGTGCCAGCAGCCATTCGGACAGCTCTGGAAACACCATATATTTT. This codes for CASSHSDSSGNTIYF.

This rearrangement joins TRBV7-3 to TRBJ2-1; 10 bases fit TRBD2. This CDR3 region has 15 residues. The V segment lost 5 bases and the J segment 2 bases; nucleotides outside the gene matches: 3. The germline V gene encodes CDR1 SGHTA and CDR2 FQGTGA. In nucleotides, the CDR3 is TGTGCCAGCAGCCCGGGGACTAGCGCCTACAATGAGCAGTTCTTC. Amino acids: CASSPGTSAYNEQFF.

V is TRBV11-2 and J is TRBJ1-2; D gene unclear. The CDR3 extends over 14 amino acids. Trimming removed 3 bases at V and 6 bases at J, with 14 bases between. Germline V gene lookup returns CDR1 SGHAT and CDR2 FQNNGV. The CDR3 sequence is CASSLIQRTNGYTF. The CDR3 region has the DNA TGTGCCAGCAGCTTGATACAGAGAACTAATGGCTACACCTTC.

The chain is built from TRBV5-4 and TRBJ1-2, with TRBD1 matching 9 bases. This CDR3 has 14 residues. J gave up 5 bases and V 5 bases, and 7 bases lay outside the gene matches. Germline V gene lookup returns CDR1 SGHNT and CDR2 YYREEE (reference sequence). For the CDR3, the DNA is TGTGCCAGCAGTCAAGGGGACAGGGATTATGGCTACACCTTC. Residues: CASSQGDRDYGYTF.

The V gene is TRBV11-2, the J gene TRBJ2-6, with D perhaps matching TRBD1 (5 bases). Between the trimmed V and J ends, which lost 5 bases and 1 base, there was a span of 9 bases. From germline, CDR1 is SGHAT and CDR2 FQNNGV. This CDR3 spans 15 amino acids. The CDR3 region is CASSVDSSGANVLTF. The CDR3 DNA sequence: TGTGCCAGCAGCGTTGACAGTTCTGGGGCCAACGTCCTGACTTTC.

This clone turned up a few times. The V and J genes are TRBV9 and TRBJ2-5; D is unresolved. Trimming took 8 bases from V and 5 from J, leaving 19 bases between them. Germline V gene sequence: CDR1 SGDLS, CDR2 YYNGEE. The CDR3 consists of 14 residues. The CDR3 region has the DNA TGTGCCAGTCCCCCCTGTTTTGTGGGGGAGACCCAGTACTTC. Translated, it gives CASPPCFVGETQYF.

This clone was seen more than once but under ten times. The V call is TRBV5-1, the J call TRBJ2-1; TRBD2 matches at 9 bases. Germline V lookup: CDR1 SGHRS, CDR2 YFSETQ. The CDR3 length is 15 residues. J gave up 7 bases and V 2 bases, and 7 bases lay outside the gene matches. The CDR3 is CASSFLAGKVNEQFF. CDR3 nucleotides: TGCGCCAGCAGCTTTCTAGCGGGAAAGGTTAATGAGCAGTTCTTC.

This clone was counted only a few times. This chain links TRBV7-2 with TRBJ2-7; 8 nucleotides match TRBD1. The V and J ends lost 3 bases and 7 bases, in that order; junction bases with no gene match: 20. The CDR3 sequence is 18 residues long. Germline values: CDR1 SGHTA, CDR2 FQGNSA. The CDR3 DNA sequence: TGTGCCAGCAGCTTGGGGGACAGGTTTAGTAAGGACATGGAGGAGCAGTACGTC. Translating gives CASSLGDRFSKDMEEQYV.

This clone has just a few counts. Here the CDR3 reads CASSIRSNTEAFF. CDR3 DNA sequence: TGTGCCAGCAGCATCCGTTCGAACACTGAAGCTTTCTTT. V and J are TRBV9 and TRBJ1-1; D not certain. V was shortened by 4 bases and J by 1 base, with 8 bases between the two germline ends. Germline lookup yields CDR1 SGDLS and CDR2 YYNGEE. This CDR3 has 13 amino acids.

The chain recombines TRBV20-1 with TRBJ2-7; perhaps TRBD1 as D (6 bases). The germline V and J ends were trimmed by 7 bases and 3 bases, with 10 bases remaining between them. The CDR3 loop spans 11 amino acids. The germline V gene has CDR1 DFQATT and CDR2 SNEGSKA (reference sequence). CDR3 residues: CSVSQGYEQYF. The DNA for the CDR3 is TGCAGTGTTTCACAGGGCTACGAGCAGTACTTC.

This clone was detected a few times. This chain links TRBV4-1 with TRBJ1-5, with TRBD1 matching 7 bases. V dropped 4 bases and J dropped 4; count of bases not matched to a gene: 7. CDR3 size: 15 residues. CDR1 and CDR2 (germline): MGHRA, YSYEKL. CDR3 nucleotides: TGCGCCAGCAGCCGGGGACAGACCGGGAATCAGCCCCAGCATTTT. Translation gives CASSRGQTGNQPQHF.

There are a few counts of this clone. This chain uses TRBV10-3 with TRBJ2-3; no definite D call. The CDR3 runs 13 residues. Germline V gene sequence: CDR1 ENHRY, CDR2 SYGVKD. With 9 bases removed from V and 0 bases from J, the gap between germline ends came to 10 bases. CDR3 sequence: CAMRTPSTDTQYF. The DNA for the CDR3 is TGTGCCATGAGGACGCCAAGCACAGATACGCAGTATTTT.

This clone was seen a few times. The rearrangement links TRBV30 to TRBJ2-2; 8 bases map to TRBD1. The CDR3 totals 15 residues. Germline loops: CDR1 GTSNPN, CDR2 SVGIG (reference sequence). V shed 2 bases and J 4 bases; nucleotides not matched to a gene: 6. Here the CDR3 reads CAWSLRTGPTGELFF. CDR3 in DNA: TGTGCCTGGAGTCTCCGGACAGGGCCCACCGGGGAGCTGTTTTTT. The whole variable domain, filled in from reference TRBV30 and TRBJ2-2, reads SQTIHQWPATLVQPVGSPLSLECTVEGTSNPNLYWYRQAAGRGLQLLFYSVGIGQISSEVPQNLSASRPQDRQFILSSKKLLLSDSGFYLCAWSLRTGPTGELFFGEGSRLTVL.

The chain couples TRBV29-1 to TRBJ1-1; maybe TRBD1 (5 bases). The germline V gene encodes CDR1 SQVTM and CDR2 ANQGSEA. Trimming stripped 0 bases from V and 7 bases from J, with 15 bases between. The CDR3 loop spans 14 amino acids. The CDR3 sequence is CSVEDWKGRVEAFF. The CDR3 DNA follows: TGCAGCGTTGAAGATTGGAAGGGGCGCGTTGAAGCTTTCTTT.

A few counts support this clone. The V call is TRBV7-9, the J call TRBJ2-3; D unclear. The CDR3 consists of 13 residues. Germline values: CDR1 SEHNR, CDR2 FQNEAQ (reference sequence). V lost 3 bases, J lost 2 bases, and 6 bases lay in between. The DNA of the CDR3 is TGTGCCAGCAGCTTCGGGCCCACAGATACGCAGTATTTT. This sequence encodes CASSFGPTDTQYF.

This clone was seen only a few times. The gene calls are TRBV5-1 and TRBJ1-1, with D unclear. CDR1 SGHRS and CDR2 YFSETQ come from the germline V gene. The CDR3 loop spans 14 amino acids. The V end lost 5 bases, the J end lost 0 bases, and 11 bases lay between the germline ends. The CDR3: CASRSGPMNTEAFF. Written as DNA, the CDR3 is TGCGCCAGCAGATCCGGACCGATGAACACTGAAGCTTTCTTT.

A few counts support this clone. The V gene is TRBV23-1, the J gene TRBJ2-7; 9 bases line up with TRBD1. TRBV23-1 counts as an open reading frame of uncertain function. Trimming at V came to 3 bases and at J to 0 bases, leaving 15 bases not matched to a gene. The length of the CDR3 is 19 residues. The CDR3 coding sequence is TGCGCCAGCAGTCATCACCGGGACAGGGAGGGACAGAGCTCCTACGAGCAGTACTTC. Its translation is CASSHHRDREGQSSYEQYF.

In its sample, this clone was seen a few times. The V gene is TRBV29-1, the J gene TRBJ2-5; D uncertain. Matching the DNA end better, TRBJ2-7 makes the J call doubtful. There are 11 residues in the CDR3. Germline V gene sequence: CDR1 SQVTM, CDR2 ANQGSEA. CDR3 in DNA: TGCAGTGCAGCTAGCTCCTACGAGCAGTACTTC. Its protein is CSAASSYEQYF.

This clone was detected only a few times. V is TRBV28 and J is TRBJ2-6; no clear D. From germline, CDR1 is MDHEN and CDR2 SYDVKM. The CDR3 is made up of 14 amino acids. Trimming removed 8 bases at V and 4 bases at J, with 12 bases between. The CDR3 reads CASGHQPGANVLTF. The CDR3 nucleotides are TGTGCCAGCGGTCACCAACCCGGGGCCAACGTCCTGACTTTC. The full variable domain, completed using reference TRBV28 and TRBJ2-6, is DVKVTQSSRYLVKRTGEKVFLECVQDMDHENMFWYRQDPGLGLRLIYFSYDVKMKEKGDIPEGYSVSREKKERFSLILESASTNQTSMYLCASGHQPGANVLTFGAGSRLTVL.

The table lists this clone with a few counts. The chain joins TRBV15 to TRBJ1-1, with a weak D call TRBD1 (5 bases). V was cut by 0 bases and J by 3 bases, with 11 bases left in between. The CDR3 is 15 residues long. Per germline, CDR1 LNHNV and CDR2 YYDKDF (reference sequence). CDR3 bases: TGTGCCACCAGCAGAGATTTGGTAGGGGACACTGAAGCTTTCTTT. It yields the protein CATSRDLVGDTEAFF.

V and J are TRBV29-1 and TRBJ2-3, with D perhaps TRBD2 (6 bases). The CDR3 covers 12 residues. Germline CDR1 reads SQVTM; CDR2 reads ANQGSEA. CDR3 protein: CSGAPGVDTQYF. CDR3 nucleotide sequence: TGCAGTGGGGCCCCGGGGGTAGATACGCAGTATTTT.

This clone was counted a few times. V and J are TRBV7-2 and TRBJ2-7, with 7 bases lining up with TRBD1. Germline V gene data show CDR1 as SGHTA and CDR2 as FQGNSA. The CDR3 covers 14 residues. Trimming took 5 bases from V and 2 from J; bases not matched to a gene: 6. The CDR3 here is CASSLGQAPYEQYF. The CDR3 DNA sequence: TGTGCCAGCAGCCTTGGACAGGCTCCCTACGAGCAGTACTTC. Full variable domain (remainder filled in from reference TRBV7-2 and TRBJ2-7): GAGVSQSPSNKVTEKGKDVELRCDPISGHTALYWYRQSLGQGLEFLIYFQGNSAPDKSGLPSDRFSAERTGGSVSTLTIQRTQQEDSAVYLCASSLGQAPYEQYFGPGTRLTVT.

The chain links TRBV19 to TRBJ2-1; TRBD1 is a possible D gene (6 bases). Trimming took 7 bases from V and 11 from J, leaving 18 bases between them. The CDR3 has 13 amino acids. CDR1 is LNHDA, CDR2 SQIVND, per germline (reference sequence). CDR3 sequence: CASNPTGRLQQFF. The DNA of the CDR3 is TGTGCCAGTAACCCGACAGGCCGATTACAGCAGTTCTTC.

The gene calls are TRBV10-3 and TRBJ1-6, with TRBD1 matching over 8 bases. Looked up from germline, CDR1 is ENHRY and CDR2 is SYGVKD. The CDR3 loop spans 14 amino acids. Germline trimming cut 9 bases from V and 8 bases from J; bases unmatched to any gene: 9. In DNA form, the CDR3 reads TGTGCCATAAGCTACAGGGGGTCGGATTCACCCCTCCACTTT. Translated, it gives CAISYRGSDSPLHF.

V is TRBV29-1 and J is TRBJ2-3, with 14 nucleotides matching TRBD2. V was clipped by 7 bases and J by 5 bases; unmatched bases: 14. CDR1 SQVTM and CDR2 ANQGSEA come from the germline V gene. This CDR3 spans 17 amino acids. CDR3 sequence reads: CSAWQATSGRAVDTQYF. CDR3 bases: TGCAGCGCCTGGCAGGCGACTAGCGGGAGGGCCGTAGATACGCAGTATTTT.